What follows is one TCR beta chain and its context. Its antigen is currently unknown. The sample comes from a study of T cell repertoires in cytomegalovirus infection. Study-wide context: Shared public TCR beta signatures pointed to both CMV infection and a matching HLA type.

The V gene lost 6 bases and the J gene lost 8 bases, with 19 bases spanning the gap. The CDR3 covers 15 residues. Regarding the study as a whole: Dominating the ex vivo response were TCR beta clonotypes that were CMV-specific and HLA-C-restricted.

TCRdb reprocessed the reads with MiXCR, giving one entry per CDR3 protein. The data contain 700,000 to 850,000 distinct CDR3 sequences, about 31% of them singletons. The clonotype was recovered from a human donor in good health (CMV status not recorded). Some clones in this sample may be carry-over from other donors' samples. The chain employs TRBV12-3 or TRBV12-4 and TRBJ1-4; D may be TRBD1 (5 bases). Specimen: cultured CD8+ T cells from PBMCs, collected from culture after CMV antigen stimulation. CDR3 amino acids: CASSHQGDTEEKLFF. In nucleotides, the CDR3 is TGTGCCAGCAGCCACCAGGGTGACACTGAAGAAAAACTGTTTTTT.